The clone carrying this T cell receptor beta chain was seen a handful of times. Its antigen remains unknown. The data were taken from a study of T-cell memory formation after mild COVID-19. Overall study findings and caveats: CD4+ clones that contracted lay mainly in CM and EM; CD8+ ones lay in EMRA.

Germline-derived CDR1 and CDR2 are MNHEY and SVGAGI. The CDR3 runs 15 residues. Trimming cost V 3 bases and J 6 bases; bases outside gene matches: 2. TCRdb analysed the 5' RACE reads with MiXCR anew, one entry per CDR3 protein. The sample has roughly 140,000 distinct CDR3 sequences, around 15% seen once; the top ten hold around 27%. The sequencing sample was made of PBMCs or a T cell subset sorted from them (not recorded which). The gene calls are TRBV6-5 and TRBJ2-1, with TRBD2 identical over 13 bases. The TCR was taken from an adult woman who had mild COVID-19 (a few samples of this study predate the infection). Cell type and time point are not known. CDR3 sequence (DNA): TGTGCCAGCAGTTATACTAGCGGGAGGGCCAATGAGCAGTTCTTC. It codes for CASSYTSGRANEQFF.